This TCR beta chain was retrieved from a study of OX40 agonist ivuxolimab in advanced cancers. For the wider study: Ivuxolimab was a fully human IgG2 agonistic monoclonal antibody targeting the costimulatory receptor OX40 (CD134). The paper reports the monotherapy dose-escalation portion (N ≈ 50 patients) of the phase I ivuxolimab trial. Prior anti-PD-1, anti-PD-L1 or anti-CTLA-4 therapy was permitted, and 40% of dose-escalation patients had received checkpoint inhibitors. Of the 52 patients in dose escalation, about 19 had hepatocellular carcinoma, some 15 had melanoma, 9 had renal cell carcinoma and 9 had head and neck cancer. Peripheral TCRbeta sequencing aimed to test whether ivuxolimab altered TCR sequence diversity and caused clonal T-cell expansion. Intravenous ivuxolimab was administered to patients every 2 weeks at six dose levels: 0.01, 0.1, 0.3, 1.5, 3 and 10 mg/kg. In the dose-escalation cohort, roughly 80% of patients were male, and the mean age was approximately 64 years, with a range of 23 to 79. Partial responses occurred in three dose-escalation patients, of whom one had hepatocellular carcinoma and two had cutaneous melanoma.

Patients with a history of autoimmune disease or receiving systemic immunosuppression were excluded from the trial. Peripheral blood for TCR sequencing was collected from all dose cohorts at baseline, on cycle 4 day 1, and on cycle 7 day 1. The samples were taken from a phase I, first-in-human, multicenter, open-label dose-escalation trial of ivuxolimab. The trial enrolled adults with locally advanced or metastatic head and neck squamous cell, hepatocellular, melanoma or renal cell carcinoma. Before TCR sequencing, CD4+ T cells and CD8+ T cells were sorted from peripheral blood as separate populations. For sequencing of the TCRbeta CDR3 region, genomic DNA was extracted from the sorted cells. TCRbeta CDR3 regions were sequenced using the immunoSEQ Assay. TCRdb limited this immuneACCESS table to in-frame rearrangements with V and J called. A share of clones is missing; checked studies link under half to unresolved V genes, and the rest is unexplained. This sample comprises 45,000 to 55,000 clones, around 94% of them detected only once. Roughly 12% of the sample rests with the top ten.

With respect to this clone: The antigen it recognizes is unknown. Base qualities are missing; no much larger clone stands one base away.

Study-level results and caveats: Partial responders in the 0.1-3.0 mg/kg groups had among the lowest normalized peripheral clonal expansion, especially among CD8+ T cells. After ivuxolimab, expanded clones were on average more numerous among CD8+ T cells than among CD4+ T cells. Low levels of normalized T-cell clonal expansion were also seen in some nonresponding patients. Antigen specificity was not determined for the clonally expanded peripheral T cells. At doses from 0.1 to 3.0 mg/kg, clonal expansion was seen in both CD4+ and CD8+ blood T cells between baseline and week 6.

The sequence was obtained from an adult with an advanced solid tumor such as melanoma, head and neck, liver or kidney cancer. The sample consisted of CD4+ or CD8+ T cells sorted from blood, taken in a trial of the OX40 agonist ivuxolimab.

CDR3 sequence: CASRQGFIPPGELFF. In nucleotides, the sequence is TGCGCCAGCAGACAGGGATTTATCCCTCCCGGGGAGCTGTTTTTT. The rearrangement joined TRBV5-1 to TRBJ2-2; TRBD1 could be the D gene, as 6 bases match. At the junction V is shortened by 5 bases and J by 6 bases, with 17 bases in between. Reading the germline V gene gives CDR1 SGHRS and CDR2 YFSETQ. Measured from the cysteine to the phenylalanine, the CDR3 is 15 residues long. CDR3 DNA only is kept here, 45 bases in frame from base 1.